One and the same sample provided the 3 T cell receptor beta chains below, sequenced in a study of cytomegalovirus exposure and HLA in healthy donors (dated by TCRdb to about 2017). The library relied on the immunoSEQ multiplex PCR assay. For the multiplex PCR, a mixture combining 60 forward primers for TCR Vbeta segments and 13 reverse primers for TCR Jbeta segments was used. The source is immuneACCESS, and TCRdb retained only in-frame sequences with V and J called. Part of the clones is not carried over; for the studies checked, unresolved V genes explain less than half of this, and the remainder is unexplained. The sample's table covers approximately 110,000 clones. The ten largest clones represent approximately 3.7% of the sample. Sequenced sample: PBMCs. The receptors were gathered from a man aged 25-45 years in good health and CMV-seronegative.

V and J are TRBV4-1 and TRBJ2-5, with 7 bases aligning to TRBD2. The junction had 15 bases not matched to a gene; V was cut back by 0 bases and J by 8 bases. This CDR3 has 17 residues. Germline values: CDR1 MGHRA, CDR2 YSYEKL. Written as DNA, the CDR3 is TGCGCCAGCAGCCAAGACATCGGCGGCGGGGGTAGGGATACCCAGTACTTC. Encoded protein: CASSQDIGGGGRDTQYF.

This sequence joins TRBV5-1 and TRBJ2-5; 7 positions match TRBD1. V lost 2 bases to trimming and J lost 1 base; unmatched junction nucleotides: 2. Germline V gene sequence: CDR1 SGHRS, CDR2 YFSETQ. CDR3 length: 14 amino acids. This CDR3 reads CASSLQGPQETQYF. The DNA of the CDR3 is TGCGCCAGCAGCTTACAGGGGCCCCAAGAGACCCAGTACTTC.

This rearrangement joins TRBV15 to TRBJ2-7, with D tentatively TRBD1 (5 bases). Germline CDR1 is LNHNV and CDR2 is YYDKDF (reference sequence). This CDR3 has 15 amino acids. The V and J ends lost 0 bases and 2 bases respectively, with 11 bases between them. CDR3 sequence (DNA): TGTGCCACCAGCAGAGATCCGACAGACCCCTACGAGCAGTACTTC. This translates into CATSRDPTDPYEQYF.